Included here is one T cell receptor beta chain sequence, with context. FACS was used to enrich TEMRA cells, whereas the CD8+ and CD4+ T cells were obtained by negative isolation. This specimen belongs to a study of CD8 T cells in Susac syndrome. Roughly 0.5 to 1 ug RNA was reverse transcribed with random hexamers. TCRdb itself ran the immunoSEQ multiplex PCR reads through MiXCR, one entry per CDR3 protein. The sample holds 150,000 to 200,000 distinct CDR3 sequences, roughly 93% seen once. The source is a human donor in good health. Sequencing was performed on CD4+ T cells from PBMCs.

The CDR3 DNA sequence: TGTGCCACCAGCAGAGATAGGGGGAGGGCTGAAGCTTTCTTT. Protein: CATSRDRGRAEAFF. The genes are TRBV15 and TRBJ1-1; D perhaps matches TRBD1 (6 bases). V shed 0 bases and J shed 6 bases, with 11 bases lying between them. CDR3 length: 14 amino acids. Germline CDR1 is LNHNV and CDR2 is YYDKDF (reference sequence).